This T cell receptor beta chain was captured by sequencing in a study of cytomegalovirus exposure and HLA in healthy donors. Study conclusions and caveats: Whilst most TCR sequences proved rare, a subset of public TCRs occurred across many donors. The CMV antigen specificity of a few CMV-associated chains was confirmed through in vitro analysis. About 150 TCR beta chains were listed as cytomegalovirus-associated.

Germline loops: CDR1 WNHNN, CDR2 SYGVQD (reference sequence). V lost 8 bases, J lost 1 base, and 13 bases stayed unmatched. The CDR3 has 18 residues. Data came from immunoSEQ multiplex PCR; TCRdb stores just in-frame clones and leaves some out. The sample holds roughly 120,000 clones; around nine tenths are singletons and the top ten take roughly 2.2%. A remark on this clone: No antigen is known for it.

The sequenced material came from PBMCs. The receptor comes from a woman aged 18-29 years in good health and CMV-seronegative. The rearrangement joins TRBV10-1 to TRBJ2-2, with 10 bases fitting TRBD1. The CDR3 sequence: CASPLFRDRGQNTGELFF. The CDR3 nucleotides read TGCGCCAGCCCTCTATTTAGGGACAGGGGTCAGAACACCGGGGAGCTGTTTTTT.